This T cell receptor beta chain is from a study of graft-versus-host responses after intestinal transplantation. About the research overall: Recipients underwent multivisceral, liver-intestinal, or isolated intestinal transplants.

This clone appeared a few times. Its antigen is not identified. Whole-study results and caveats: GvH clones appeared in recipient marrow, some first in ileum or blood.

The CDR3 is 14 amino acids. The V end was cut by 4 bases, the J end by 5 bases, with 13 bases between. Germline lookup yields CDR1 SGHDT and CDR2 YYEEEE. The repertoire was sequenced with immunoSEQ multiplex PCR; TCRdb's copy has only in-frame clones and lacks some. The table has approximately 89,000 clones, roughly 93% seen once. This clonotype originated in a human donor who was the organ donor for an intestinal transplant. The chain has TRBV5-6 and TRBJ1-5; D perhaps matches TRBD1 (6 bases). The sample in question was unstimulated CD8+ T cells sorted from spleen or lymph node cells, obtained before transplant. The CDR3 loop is CASSLQTGYQPQHF. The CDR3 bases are TGTGCCAGCAGCCTACAGACAGGTTATCAGCCCCAGCATTTT.